The 15 T cell receptor beta chains below come from one sample, sequenced in a study of Tregs in tolerant kidney transplant recipients. Method: immunoSEQ multiplex PCR; TCRdb's copy keeps in-frame clones and lacks some. The top ten hold more than 1.5% of the sample, which has tens of thousands of clones, roughly 93% seen once. Recipients received nonmyeloablative bone marrow transplants from related graft donors, with transient mixed chimerism. The sample consisted of CD4+ T cells from blood (PBMCs), taken 12 months after the transplant. Source of these receptors: a human patient who received a combined kidney and bone marrow transplant. Some T cells may be provided by the graft donor.

The chain carries TRBV4-3 and TRBJ2-5; possibly TRBD2 for D (7 bases). This CDR3 is built from 14 residues. Germline CDR1 and CDR2: LGHNA and YSLEER. The germline V and J ends were trimmed by 4 bases and 5 bases, with 14 bases remaining between them. CDR3 sequence: CASSPGGARETQYF. The CDR3 DNA reads TGCGCCAGCAGCCCTGGGGGGGCCCGGGAGACCCAGTACTTC.

This clone was counted a single time. V usage is TRBV21-1 and J usage is TRBJ1-1. TRBV21-1 is classified as a pseudogene. The CDR3 totals 13 residues. The CDR3 loop reads CASSFGRDTEAFF. In DNA, the CDR3 is TGTGCCAGCTCTTTCGGGAGGGACACTGAAGCTTTCTTT.

The chain combines TRBV5-1 with TRBJ2-7; 8 nucleotides match TRBD2. CDR1 is SGHRS and CDR2 is YFSETQ in the germline V gene. The CDR3 sequence is 19 residues long. J was trimmed by 1 base and V by 1 base; bases with no gene match: 16. The CDR3 coding sequence is TGCGCCAGCAGCTTGAGTGCTCTCCAGGGCGGGAGGTCTTCCTACGAGCAGTACTTC. Protein: CASSLSALQGGRSSYEQYF.

This chain uses TRBV29-1 with TRBJ1-2; 7 bases match TRBD1. The CDR3 spans 12 residues. J gave up 3 bases and V 7 bases, and 5 bases lay outside the gene matches. The germline CDR1 and CDR2 sequences are SQVTM and ANQGSEA. This CDR3 is CSGRQGDYGYTF. In DNA form, the CDR3 reads TGCAGCGGCAGACAGGGTGACTATGGCTACACCTTC.

V is TRBV30 and J is TRBJ2-2; the match to TRBD1 covers 8 bases. CDR3 length: 13 residues. J lost 9 bases, V lost 4 bases, and 7 bases had no gene match. CDR1 is GTSNPN and CDR2 is SVGIG in the germline V gene (reference sequence). The DNA of the CDR3 is TGTGCCTGGAATCAAGACAGGGGCCGGGAGCTGTTTTTT. Its translation: CAWNQDRGRELFF.

This clone was seen once. The chain recombines TRBV7-3 with TRBJ2-1; 11 bases agree with TRBD2. The junction had 6 bases not matched to a gene; V was cut back by 5 bases and J by 6 bases. The germline gives CDR1 SGHTA, CDR2 FQGTGA. The CDR3 totals 15 residues. In nucleotides, the CDR3 is TGTGCCAGCAGCACACTAGCGGGGGTTTCCAATGAGCAGTTCTTC. Protein: CASSTLAGVSNEQFF.

A single count supports this clone. The chain combines TRBV11-3 with TRBJ2-1; a weak D match, TRBD2 (6 bases). V lost 5 bases and J lost 8, with 19 bases in between. The V gene's germline CDR1 is SGHNT and CDR2 YENEEA. The CDR3 runs to 15 residues. CDR3 amino acids: CASSLMWEEVDEQFF. CDR3 sequence (DNA): TGTGCCAGCAGCCTCATGTGGGAGGAGGTGGATGAGCAGTTCTTC.

The rearrangement joins TRBV7-9 to TRBJ2-7, with D unresolved. The germline V gene encodes CDR1 SEHNR and CDR2 FQNEAQ (reference sequence). This CDR3 is built from 12 residues. V was shortened by 1 base and J by 2 bases, with 3 bases between the two germline ends. CDR3 bases: TGTGCCAGCAGCTTAGGTACCTACGAGCAGTACTTC. Protein product: CASSLGTYEQYF.

The chain employs TRBV7-6 and TRBJ1-5; D is unresolved. The CDR3 runs to 17 residues. The germline V gene has CDR1 SGHVS and CDR2 FNYEAQ. The germline V and J ends were trimmed by 1 base and 0 bases, with 13 bases remaining between them. CDR3 sequence: CASSLDGGLYSNQPQHF. The CDR3 DNA is TGTGCCAGCAGCTTAGACGGAGGGCTCTATAGCAATCAGCCCCAGCATTTT.

V usage is TRBV7-2 and J usage is TRBJ1-5, with a weak D call TRBD1 (5 bases). Germline lookup yields CDR1 SGHTA and CDR2 FQGNSA. The V end was cut by 5 bases, the J end by 11 bases, with 13 bases between. CDR3 length: 12 residues. The CDR3 region is CASSRDSRTQHF. CDR3 in DNA: TGTGCCAGCAGCAGAGACAGTCGGACCCAGCATTTT. Combining the CDR3 with reference TRBV7-2 and TRBJ1-5 gives the whole variable domain GAGVSQSPSNKVTEKGKDVELRCDPISGHTALYWYRQSLGQGLEFLIYFQGNSAPDKSGLPSDRFSAERTGGSVSTLTIQRTQQEDSAVYLCASSRDSRTQHFGDGTRLSIL.

The chain recombines TRBV7-3 with TRBJ2-3; 12 nucleotides align to TRBD2. The germline V gene encodes CDR1 SGHTA and CDR2 FQGTGA. V trimming: 6 bases; J trimming: 0 bases; junction bases outside the gene matches: 4. The CDR3 has 16 residues. The CDR3 region is CASSSTSGSSTDTQYF. The CDR3 DNA reads as TGTGCCAGCAGTTCGACTAGCGGGAGTAGCACAGATACGCAGTATTTT.

Turning to this clone: A read error may produce the germline difference seen at one junction end. The genes are TRBV19 and TRBJ2-2, with D unresolved. The CDR3 runs to 13 residues. CDR1 is LNHDA, CDR2 SQIVND, per germline (reference sequence). CDR3 nucleotide sequence: TGTGCCAGTGGTATCGGGTTGGGCGGGGAGCTGTTTTTT. Translating it yields CASGIGLGGELFF.

The CDR3 coding sequence is TGCGCCAGCAGCCGCCCGGGACTAGCGGGAGAGGGCGGGGAGCTGTTTTTT. Its translation is CASSRPGLAGEGGELFF. The rearrangement uses TRBV4-1 and TRBJ2-2, with 14 bases aligning to TRBD2. CDR3 length: 17 amino acids. The V segment lost 4 bases and the J segment 7 bases; nucleotides outside the gene matches: 8. Germline V gene data show CDR1 as MGHRA and CDR2 as YSYEKL.

A word on this clone: This sample also contains other DNA sequences that code for the same CDR3. V usage is TRBV5-6 and J usage is TRBJ1-6; 7 bases match TRBD1. This CDR3 is 15 amino acids long. The J segment lost 7 bases and the V segment lost 5 bases, leaving 9 bases of the junction unmatched. Germline lookup yields CDR1 SGHDT and CDR2 YYEEEE. CDR3 amino acids: CASRVGDRWNSPLHF. For the CDR3, the DNA is TGTGCCAGCAGGGTGGGGGACAGATGGAATTCACCCCTCCACTTT.

The rearrangement links TRBV29-1 to TRBJ2-1; 10 bases map to TRBD2. V was clipped by 1 base and J by 3 bases; unmatched bases: 6. Per the germline V gene, CDR1 is SQVTM and CDR2 is ANQGSEA. The CDR3 spans 16 residues. This CDR3 is CSVEVGTSAYYNEQFF. The CDR3 coding sequence is TGCAGCGTTGAAGTTGGGACTAGCGCATACTACAATGAGCAGTTCTTC.